A single sample gave rise to the 5 T cell receptor beta chains below, sequenced in a study of blood T cells in healthy people across ages. Through a sample-barcoded 5' primer and a J-beta primer mix, a second PCR was run for roughly 7 to 12 cycles. One entry per CDR3 protein, called by TCRdb with MiXCR from the 5' RACE reads. Among approximately 1.5 million distinct CDR3 sequences listed, roughly 32% were seen once. The sample consisted of blood. The source of these receptors is a woman aged 25 to 39 in good health.

V usage is TRBV7-9 and J usage is TRBJ2-7, with no clear D. With 4 bases removed from V and 2 bases from J, the gap between germline ends came to 12 bases. Germline CDR1 SEHNR, CDR2 FQNEAQ (reference sequence). There are 14 residues in the CDR3. As DNA, the CDR3 is TGTGCCAGCAGCTCAGTTAAAAGGGCCTACGAGCAGTACTTC. Residues: CASSSVKRAYEQYF.

This clonotype has a single count. V usage is TRBV28 and J usage is TRBJ2-4; weak D call: TRBD2 (6 bases). Germline CDR1 is MDHEN and CDR2 is SYDVKM. Trimming stripped 6 bases from V and 6 bases from J, with 18 bases between. This CDR3 has 15 amino acids. DNA of the CDR3: TGTGCCAGCAGCCCCAGCTGGGGGGACCCAAACATTCAGTACTTC. It is translated as CASSPSWGDPNIQYF.

At least ten counts were recorded for this clonotype. The chain joins TRBV7-2 to TRBJ1-2, with 8 bases matching TRBD1. This CDR3 has 12 amino acids. Germline V gene sequence: CDR1 SGHTA, CDR2 FQGNSA. V shed 7 bases and J 5 bases; nucleotides not matched to a gene: 3. The CDR3 spells CASTRTGYGYTF. The CDR3 DNA reads as TGTGCCAGCACCCGGACAGGGTATGGCTACACCTTC.

The rearrangement uses TRBV20-1 and TRBJ2-5, with 10 bases fitting TRBD2. The germline gives CDR1 DFQATT, CDR2 SNEGSKA (reference sequence). The V gene end was trimmed by 0 bases and the J gene end by 2 bases; junction bases not matched to a gene: 3. CDR3 length: 15 residues. The CDR3 DNA reads TGCAGTGCTAGAGATAGCGGGGGGAATCAAGAGACCCAGTACTTC. As protein: CSARDSGGNQETQYF.

The V gene is TRBV9, the J gene TRBJ2-6; TRBD1 agrees at 7 bases. Germline CDR1 reads SGDLS; CDR2 reads YYNGEE. This CDR3 spans 18 amino acids. The junction had 10 bases not matched to a gene; V was cut back by 4 bases and J by 0 bases. CDR3 amino acids: CASSPRGTAYSGANVLTF. CDR3 coding DNA: TGTGCCAGCAGCCCAAGAGGGACAGCCTACTCTGGGGCCAACGTCCTGACTTTC.